Below are 19 T cell receptor beta chains sequenced from a single sample in a study of OX40 agonist ivuxolimab in advanced cancers. Generated by immunoSEQ multiplex PCR, the TCRdb table keeps only in-frame clones and is missing some. The repertoire consists of more than 70,000 clones, with approximately 91% occurring once and the leading ten covering 0.33%. The source was CD4+ or CD8+ T cells sorted from blood, collected in a trial of the OX40 agonist ivuxolimab. Source of these receptors: an adult with an advanced solid tumor such as melanoma, head and neck, liver or kidney cancer.

V is TRBV15 and J is TRBJ2-1; D uncertain. The germline CDR1 and CDR2 sequences are LNHNV and YYDKDF (reference sequence). The CDR3 has 16 amino acids. The germline V and J ends were trimmed by 2 bases and 3 bases, with 14 bases remaining between them. This CDR3 is CATSRLEELVYNEQFF. DNA of the CDR3: TGTGCCACCAGCAGACTCGAGGAACTCGTCTACAATGAGCAGTTCTTC.

The chain links TRBV7-9 to TRBJ2-1; D unresolved. Germline values: CDR1 SEHNR, CDR2 FQNEAQ (reference sequence). The CDR3 spans 13 residues. Between the trimmed V and J ends, which lost 6 bases and 8 bases, there was a span of 14 bases. The CDR3 region has the DNA TGTGCCAGCAGACTAACCGTAGGTGATGAGCAGTTCTTC. This encodes CASRLTVGDEQFF. The full variable domain, completed using reference TRBV7-9 and TRBJ2-1, is DTGVSQNPRHKITKRGQNVTFRCDPISEHNRLYWYRQTLGQGPEFLTYFQNEAQLEKSRLLSDRFSAERPKGSFSTLEIQRTEQGDSAMYLCASRLTVGDEQFFGPGTRLTVL.

The chain recombines TRBV6-1 with TRBJ1-2; 7 positions match TRBD1. This CDR3 has 13 residues. Trimming at V came to 6 bases and at J to 4 bases, leaving 5 bases not matched to a gene. CDR1 is MNHNS and CDR2 is SASEGT in the germline V gene. The DNA of the CDR3 is TGTGCCAGCAGATTCGGACAGGCCTATGGCTACACCTTC. It specifies CASRFGQAYGYTF.

The V and J genes are TRBV10-3 and TRBJ2-2; D gene unclear. The CDR3 is made up of 15 amino acids. Per germline, CDR1 ENHRY and CDR2 SYGVKD. With 6 bases removed from V and 0 bases from J, the gap between germline ends came to 11 bases. CDR3 amino acids: CAISEDATNTGELFF. In DNA form, the CDR3 reads TGTGCCATCAGCGAGGACGCAACGAACACCGGGGAGCTGTTTTTT.

The V call is TRBV19, the J call TRBJ2-7, with TRBD1 matching over 8 bases. Trimming removed 4 bases from V and 2 bases from J; junction bases left unmatched: 7. The CDR3 consists of 15 residues. Germline V CDR1 and CDR2: LNHDA, SQIVND (reference sequence). The CDR3 DNA reads TGTGCCAGTAGTACGGACAGGGTAGGCCCCTACGAGCAGTACTTC. Translating it yields CASSTDRVGPYEQYF.

V usage is TRBV28 and J usage is TRBJ1-5; TRBD1 agrees at 7 bases. This CDR3 region has 15 residues. Germline CDR1 MDHEN, CDR2 SYDVKM. J lost 3 bases, V lost 8 bases, and 10 bases had no gene match. CDR3 sequence (DNA): TGTGCCAGCGCCCCCGGGACAGCTTACAATCAGCCCCAGCATTTT. This gives the protein CASAPGTAYNQPQHF.

The gene calls are TRBV16 and TRBJ1-2; 7 bases are shared with TRBD1. The CDR3 spans 14 residues. The V and J ends lost 0 bases and 5 bases, in that order; junction bases with no gene match: 3. From germline, CDR1 is KGHSY and CDR2 FQNENV. The CDR3 here is CASSQSAGGYGYTF. The DNA for the CDR3 is TGTGCCAGCAGCCAATCGGCAGGGGGATATGGCTACACCTTC.

The V and J genes are TRBV18 and TRBJ1-1; a possible D gene is TRBD1 (5 bases). Trimming shortened V by 4 bases and J by 0 bases, and 21 bases separated the two germline ends. Germline V gene sequence: CDR1 KGHSH, CDR2 LQKENI. The CDR3 spans 18 residues. The CDR3 bases are TGTGCCAGCTCACTATTTAATCGGGGCAGGGAGATGAACACTGAAGCTTTCTTT. Its protein is CASSLFNRGREMNTEAFF. The full variable domain, its missing parts supplied by reference TRBV18 and TRBJ1-1, is NAGVMQNPRHLVRRRGQEARLRCSPMKGHSHVYWYRQLPEEGLKFMVYLQKENIIDESGMPKERFSAEFPKEGPSILRIQQVVRGDSAAYFCASSLFNRGREMNTEAFFGQGTRLTVV.

The genes are TRBV11-1 and TRBJ2-7, with 8 bases identical to TRBD1. Looked up from germline, CDR1 is SGHAT and CDR2 is FQDESV (reference sequence). Losses at the gene ends were 4 bases for V and 3 bases for J; bases not matched to a gene: 8. There are 15 residues in the CDR3. The CDR3 nucleotides read TGTGCCAGCAGCTCTCAGGGGGCAAGTATCTACGAGCAGTACTTC. It codes for CASSSQGASIYEQYF.

A single count supports this clone. This sequence joins TRBV18 and TRBJ2-5; 12 bases fit TRBD2. This CDR3 has 16 residues. J gave up 5 bases and V 3 bases, and 7 bases lay outside the gene matches. CDR1 is KGHSH, CDR2 LQKENI, per germline. This CDR3 reads CASSPRLAGAVETQYF. CDR3 DNA sequence: TGTGCCAGCTCACCGAGACTAGCGGGAGCCGTTGAGACCCAGTACTTC.

The chain recombines TRBV11-2 with TRBJ2-1; D is undetermined. V lost 1 base to trimming and J lost 1 base, with 8 bases between them. This CDR3 has 15 amino acids. From germline, CDR1 is SGHAT and CDR2 FQNNGV. CDR3 DNA sequence: TGTGCCAGCAGCTTAGCATGGGGTTCCTACAATGAGCAGTTCTTC. Its translation: CASSLAWGSYNEQFF.

The count of this clone is one. The chain is built from TRBV7-2 and TRBJ2-3; D call uncertain. The CDR3 is 12 residues long. The V end was cut by 5 bases, the J end by 6 bases, with 9 bases between. Germline V gene lookup returns CDR1 SGHTA and CDR2 FQGNSA. CDR3 coding DNA: TGTGCCAGCAGCCCCCTAGGGGATACGCAGTATTTT. Encoded protein: CASSPLGDTQYF.

The rearrangement links TRBV18 to TRBJ2-7; D ambiguous. V was shortened by 6 bases and J by 4 bases, with 10 bases between the two germline ends. This CDR3 contains 12 residues. Germline V gene data show CDR1 as KGHSH and CDR2 as LQKENI. The CDR3 coding sequence is TGTGCCAGCTCCCTAGACAAGTACGAGCAGTACTTC. As protein: CASSLDKYEQYF.

The chain combines TRBV19 with TRBJ1-5; 7 nucleotides match TRBD1. Germline-derived CDR1 and CDR2 are LNHDA and SQIVND (reference sequence). V lost 3 bases and J lost 4; bases outside the gene matches: 9. This CDR3 is 16 amino acids long. The CDR3 here is CASSIQVGQENQPQHF. CDR3 sequence (DNA): TGTGCCAGTAGTATCCAAGTAGGACAGGAAAATCAGCCCCAGCATTTT.

The chain has TRBV21-1 and TRBJ1-5; TRBD1 reflects the table's D call only, with no check against the DNA. TRBV21-1 is designated a pseudogene. This CDR3 is 16 amino acids long. DNA of the CDR3: TGTGCCAGCAGCAAGGACAGGCCATTTGGCAATCAGCCCCAGCATTTT. It codes for CASSKDRPFGNQPQHF.

This chain connects TRBV20-1 to TRBJ2-1; no reliable D call. With 1 base removed from V and 6 bases from J, the gap between germline ends came to 4 bases. Germline CDR1 DFQATT, CDR2 SNEGSKA (reference sequence). The CDR3 has 11 residues. Written as DNA, the CDR3 is TGCAGTGCTAGAGTGCTCAATGAGCAGTTCTTC. Protein product: CSARVLNEQFF.

V is TRBV18 and J is TRBJ2-3; TRBD2 agrees at 10 bases. CDR3 size: 17 residues. Germline-derived CDR1 and CDR2 are KGHSH and LQKENI. Germline trimming cut 1 base from V and 3 bases from J; bases unmatched to any gene: 7. The CDR3 DNA sequence: TGTGCCAGCTCACCACGACAGCGGGAGGGCGGAACAGATACGCAGTATTTT. Amino acid sequence: CASSPRQREGGTDTQYF.

V usage is TRBV2 and J usage is TRBJ1-2, with D possibly TRBD1 on 5 matching bases. This CDR3 is 14 amino acids long. The germline gives CDR1 SNHLY, CDR2 FYNNEI. Trimming removed 5 bases from V and 4 bases from J, with 14 bases in between. The DNA for the CDR3 is TGTGCCAGCAGTCCTCAGGGTATCGGCTATGGCTACACCTTC. Amino acid sequence: CASSPQGIGYGYTF.

This clone was recorded once. This chain uses TRBV15 with TRBJ1-4; 7 nucleotides match TRBD1. The length of the CDR3 is 15 residues. With 4 bases clipped from V and 3 bases from J, the junction kept 5 bases outside the gene matches. Germline lookup yields CDR1 LNHNV and CDR2 YYDKDF (reference sequence). CDR3 protein: CATSKTTGPNEKLFF. The CDR3 DNA is TGTGCCACCAGCAAAACGACAGGGCCTAATGAAAAACTGTTTTTT.